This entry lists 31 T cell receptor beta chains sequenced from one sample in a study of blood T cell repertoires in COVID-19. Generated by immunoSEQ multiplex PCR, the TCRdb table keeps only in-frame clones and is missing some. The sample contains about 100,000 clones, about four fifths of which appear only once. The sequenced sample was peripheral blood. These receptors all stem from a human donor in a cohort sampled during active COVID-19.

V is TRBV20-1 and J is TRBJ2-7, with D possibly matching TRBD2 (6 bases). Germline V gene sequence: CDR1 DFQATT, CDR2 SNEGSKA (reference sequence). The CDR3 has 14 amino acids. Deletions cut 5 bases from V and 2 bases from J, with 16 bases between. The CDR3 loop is CSACDREFPYEQYF. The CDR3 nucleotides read TGCAGTGCTTGTGACCGGGAGTTTCCCTACGAGCAGTACTTC.

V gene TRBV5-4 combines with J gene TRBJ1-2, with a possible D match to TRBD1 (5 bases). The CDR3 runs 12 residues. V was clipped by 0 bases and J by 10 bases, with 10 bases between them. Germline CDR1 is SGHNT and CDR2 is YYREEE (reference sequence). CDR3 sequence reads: CASSLGQRDYTF. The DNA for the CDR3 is TGTGCCAGCAGCTTGGGACAGCGAGACTACACCTTC. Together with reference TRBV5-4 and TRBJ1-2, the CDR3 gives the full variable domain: ETGVTQSPTHLIKTRGQQVTLRCSSQSGHNTVSWYQQALGQGPQFIFQYYREEENGRGNFPPRFSGLQFPNYSSELNVNALELDDSALYLCASSLGQRDYTFGSGTRLTVV.

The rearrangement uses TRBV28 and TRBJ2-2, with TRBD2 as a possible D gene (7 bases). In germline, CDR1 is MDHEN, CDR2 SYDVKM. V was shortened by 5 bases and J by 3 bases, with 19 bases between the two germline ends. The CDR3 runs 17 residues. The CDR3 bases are TGTGCCAGCAGTCTGTTCAAACAGGGAGGGGACACCGGGGAGCTGTTTTTT. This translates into CASSLFKQGGDTGELFF.

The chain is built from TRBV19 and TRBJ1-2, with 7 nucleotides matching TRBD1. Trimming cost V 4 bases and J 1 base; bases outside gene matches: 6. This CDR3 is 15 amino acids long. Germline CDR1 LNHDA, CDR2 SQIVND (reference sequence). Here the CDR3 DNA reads TGTGCCAGTAGTACCGGGACAGAACTTAACTATGGCTACACCTTC. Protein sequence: CASSTGTELNYGYTF. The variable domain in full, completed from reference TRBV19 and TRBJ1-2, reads DGGITQSPKYLFRKEGQNVTLSCEQNLNHDAMYWYRQDPGQGLRLIYYSQIVNDFQKGDIAEGYSVSREKKESFPLTVTSAQKNPTAFYLCASSTGTELNYGYTFGSGTRLTVV.

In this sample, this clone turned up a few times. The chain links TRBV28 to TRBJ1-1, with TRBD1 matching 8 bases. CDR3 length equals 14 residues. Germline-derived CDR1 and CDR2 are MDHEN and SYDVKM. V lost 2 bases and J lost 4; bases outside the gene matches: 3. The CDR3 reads CASSLLQGATEAFF. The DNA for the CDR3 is TGTGCCAGCAGTTTACTTCAGGGGGCCACTGAAGCTTTCTTT.

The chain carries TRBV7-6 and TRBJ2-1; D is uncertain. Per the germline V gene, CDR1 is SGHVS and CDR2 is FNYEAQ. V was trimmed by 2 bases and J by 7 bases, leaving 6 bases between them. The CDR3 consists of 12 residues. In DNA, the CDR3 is TGTGCCAGCAGCTTAAAAGCTAATGAGCAGTTCTTC. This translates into CASSLKANEQFF. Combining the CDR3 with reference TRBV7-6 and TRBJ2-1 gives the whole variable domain GAGVSQSPRYKVTKRGQDVALRCDPISGHVSLYWYRQALGQGPEFLTYFNYEAQQDKSGLPNDRFSAERPEGSISTLTIQRTEQRDSAMYRCASSLKANEQFFGPGTRLTVL.

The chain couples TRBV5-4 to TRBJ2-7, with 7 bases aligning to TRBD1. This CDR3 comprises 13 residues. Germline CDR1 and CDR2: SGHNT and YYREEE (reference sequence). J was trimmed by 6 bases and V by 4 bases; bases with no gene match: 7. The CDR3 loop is CASSSRQGSEQYF. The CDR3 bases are TGTGCCAGCAGCAGCCGACAGGGCTCCGAGCAGTACTTC.

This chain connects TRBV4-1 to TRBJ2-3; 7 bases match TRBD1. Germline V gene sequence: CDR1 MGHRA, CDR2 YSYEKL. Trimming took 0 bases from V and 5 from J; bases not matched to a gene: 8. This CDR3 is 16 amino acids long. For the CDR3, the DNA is TGCGCCAGCAGCCAAGATATGGGGGCAGGGGGAGATACGCAGTATTTT. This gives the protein CASSQDMGAGGDTQYF.

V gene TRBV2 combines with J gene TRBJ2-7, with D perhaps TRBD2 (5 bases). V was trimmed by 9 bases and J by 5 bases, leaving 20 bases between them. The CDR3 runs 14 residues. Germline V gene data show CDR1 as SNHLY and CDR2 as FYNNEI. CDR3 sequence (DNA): TGTGCCAGTAATTACGAGGCCGGGGTCCACGAGCAGTACTTC. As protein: CASNYEAGVHEQYF.

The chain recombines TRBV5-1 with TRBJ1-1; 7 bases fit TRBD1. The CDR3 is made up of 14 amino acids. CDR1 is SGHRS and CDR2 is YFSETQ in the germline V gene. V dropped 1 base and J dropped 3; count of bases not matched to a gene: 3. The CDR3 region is CASSLTGEDTEAFF. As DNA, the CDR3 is TGCGCCAGCAGCTTGACAGGGGAAGACACTGAAGCTTTCTTT.

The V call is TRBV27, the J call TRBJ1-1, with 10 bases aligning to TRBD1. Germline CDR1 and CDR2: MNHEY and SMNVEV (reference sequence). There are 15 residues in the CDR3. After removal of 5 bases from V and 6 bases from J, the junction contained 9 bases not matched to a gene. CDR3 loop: CASSPRTGGLAEAFF. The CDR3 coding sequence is TGTGCCAGCAGTCCCCGGACAGGGGGATTGGCTGAAGCTTTCTTT.

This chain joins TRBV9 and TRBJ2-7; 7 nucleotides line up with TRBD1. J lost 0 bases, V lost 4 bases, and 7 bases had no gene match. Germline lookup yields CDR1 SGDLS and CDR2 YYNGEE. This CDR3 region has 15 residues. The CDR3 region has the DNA TGTGCCAGCAGCCTCCGGGACAGCCACTCCTACGAGCAGTACTTC. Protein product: CASSLRDSHSYEQYF.

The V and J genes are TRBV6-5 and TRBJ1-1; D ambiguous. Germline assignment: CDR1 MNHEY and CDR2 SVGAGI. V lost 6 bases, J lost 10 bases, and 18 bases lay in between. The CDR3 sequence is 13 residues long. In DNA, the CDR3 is TGTGCCAGCAGAAGCTCTTTGTTGGGAGGAGCTTTCTTT. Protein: CASRSSLLGGAFF.

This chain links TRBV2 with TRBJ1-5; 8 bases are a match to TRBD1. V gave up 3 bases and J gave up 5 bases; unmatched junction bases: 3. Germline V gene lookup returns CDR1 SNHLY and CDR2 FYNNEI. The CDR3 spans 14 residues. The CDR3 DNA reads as TGTGCCAGCAGTGACACAGGGGGTGATCAGCCCCAGCATTTT. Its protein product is CASSDTGGDQPQHF.

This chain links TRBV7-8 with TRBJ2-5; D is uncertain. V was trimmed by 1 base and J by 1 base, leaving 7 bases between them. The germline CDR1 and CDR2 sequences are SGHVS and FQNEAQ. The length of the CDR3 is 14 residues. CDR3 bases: TGTGCCAGCAGCTTAGGGGCAAGCCAAGAGACCCAGTACTTC. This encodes CASSLGASQETQYF.

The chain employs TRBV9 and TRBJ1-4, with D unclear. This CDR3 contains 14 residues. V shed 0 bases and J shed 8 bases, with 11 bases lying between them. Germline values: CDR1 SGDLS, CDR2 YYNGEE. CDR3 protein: CASSVGPGKEKLFF. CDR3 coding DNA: TGTGCCAGCAGCGTAGGGCCAGGAAAGGAAAAACTGTTTTTT. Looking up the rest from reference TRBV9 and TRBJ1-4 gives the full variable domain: DSGVTQTPKHLITATGQRVTLRCSPRSGDLSVYWYQQSLDQGLQFLIQYYNGEERAKGNILERFSAQQFPDLHSELNLSSLELGDSALYFCASSVGPGKEKLFFGSGTQLSVL.

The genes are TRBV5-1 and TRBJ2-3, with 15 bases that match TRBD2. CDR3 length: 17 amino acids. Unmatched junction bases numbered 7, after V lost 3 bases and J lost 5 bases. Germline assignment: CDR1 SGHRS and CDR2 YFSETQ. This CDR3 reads CASSSGLAGGVGDTQYF. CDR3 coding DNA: TGCGCCAGCAGCTCCGGACTAGCGGGAGGGGTGGGAGATACGCAGTATTTT. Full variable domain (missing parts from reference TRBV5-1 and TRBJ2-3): KAGVTQTPRYLIKTRGQQVTLSCSPISGHRSVSWYQQTPGQGLQFLFEYFSETQRNKGNFPGRFSGRQFSNSRSEMNVSTLELGDSALYLCASSSGLAGGVGDTQYFGPGTRLTVL.

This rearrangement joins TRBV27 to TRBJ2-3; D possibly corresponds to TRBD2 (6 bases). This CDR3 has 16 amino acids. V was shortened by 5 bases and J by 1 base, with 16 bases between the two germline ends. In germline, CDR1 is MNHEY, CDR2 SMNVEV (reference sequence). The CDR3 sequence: CASSPGPPGGTDTQYF. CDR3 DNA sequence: TGTGCCAGCAGTCCCGGACCCCCGGGAGGCACAGATACGCAGTATTTT.

CDR3 nucleotide sequence: TGTGCCAGCAGTTTGGGTCAGGACTCCTACGAGCAGTACTTC. As protein: CASSLGQDSYEQYF. This chain links TRBV27 with TRBJ2-7, with D hard to call. This CDR3 comprises 14 residues. The germline V gene has CDR1 MNHEY and CDR2 SMNVEV (reference sequence). V was clipped by 3 bases and J by 0 bases, with 9 bases between them.

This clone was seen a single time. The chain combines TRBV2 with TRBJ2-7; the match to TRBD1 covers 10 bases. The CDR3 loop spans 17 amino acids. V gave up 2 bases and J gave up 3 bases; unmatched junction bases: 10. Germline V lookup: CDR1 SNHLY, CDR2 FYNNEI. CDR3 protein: CASSERAAGQGNYEQYF. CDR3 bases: TGTGCCAGCAGTGAAAGGGCCGCGGGACAGGGGAACTACGAGCAGTACTTC.

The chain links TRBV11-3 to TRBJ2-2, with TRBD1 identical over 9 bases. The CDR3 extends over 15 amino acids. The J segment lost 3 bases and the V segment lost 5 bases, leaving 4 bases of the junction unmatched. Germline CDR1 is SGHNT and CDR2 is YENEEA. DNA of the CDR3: TGTGCCAGCAGCAAACGACAGGGGGACACCGGGGAGCTGTTTTTT. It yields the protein CASSKRQGDTGELFF.

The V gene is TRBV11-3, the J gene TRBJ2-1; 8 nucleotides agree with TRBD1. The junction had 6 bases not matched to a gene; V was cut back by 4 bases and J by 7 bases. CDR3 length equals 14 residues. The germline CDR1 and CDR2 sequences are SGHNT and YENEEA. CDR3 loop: CASSYRQGWNEQFF. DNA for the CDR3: TGTGCCAGCAGCTATAGACAGGGGTGGAATGAGCAGTTCTTC. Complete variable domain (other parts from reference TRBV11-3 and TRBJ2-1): EAGVVQSPRYKIIEKKQPVAFWCNPISGHNTLYWYLQNLGQGPELLIRYENEEAVDDSQLPKDRFSAERLKGVDSTLKIQPAELGDSAVYLCASSYRQGWNEQFFGPGTRLTVL.

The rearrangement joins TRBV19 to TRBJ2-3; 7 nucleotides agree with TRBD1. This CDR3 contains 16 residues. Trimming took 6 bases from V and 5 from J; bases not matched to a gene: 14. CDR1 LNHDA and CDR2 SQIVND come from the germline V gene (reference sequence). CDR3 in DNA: TGTGCCAGTAGGAAGACGACAGGGAGTTCGTTAGATACGCAGTATTTT. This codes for CASRKTTGSSLDTQYF.

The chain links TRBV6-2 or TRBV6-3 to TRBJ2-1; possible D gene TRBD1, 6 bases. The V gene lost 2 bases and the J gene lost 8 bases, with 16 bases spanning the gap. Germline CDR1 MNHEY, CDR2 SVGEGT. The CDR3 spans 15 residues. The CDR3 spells CASSYLGVQGDEQFF. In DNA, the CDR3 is TGTGCCAGCAGTTACCTTGGAGTACAGGGCGATGAGCAGTTCTTC.

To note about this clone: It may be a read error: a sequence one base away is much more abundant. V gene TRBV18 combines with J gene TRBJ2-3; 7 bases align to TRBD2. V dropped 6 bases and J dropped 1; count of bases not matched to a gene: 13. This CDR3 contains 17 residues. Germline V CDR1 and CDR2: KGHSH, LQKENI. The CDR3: CASSDLLAEGGTDTQYF. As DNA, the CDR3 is TGTGCCAGCTCCGACCTCCTAGCGGAAGGAGGCACAGATACGCAGTATTTT.

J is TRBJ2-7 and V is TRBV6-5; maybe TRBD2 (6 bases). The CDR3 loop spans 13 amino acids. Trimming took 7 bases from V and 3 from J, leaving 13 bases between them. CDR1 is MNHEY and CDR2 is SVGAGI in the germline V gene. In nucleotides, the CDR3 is TGTGCCAGCACGCGCGGGGCGAGCTACGAGCAGTACTTC. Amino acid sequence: CASTRGASYEQYF.

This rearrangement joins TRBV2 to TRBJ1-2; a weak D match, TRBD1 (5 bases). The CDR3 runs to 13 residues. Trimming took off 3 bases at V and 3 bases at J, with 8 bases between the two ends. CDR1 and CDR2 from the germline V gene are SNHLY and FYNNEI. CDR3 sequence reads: CASSEGGDYGYTF. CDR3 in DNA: TGTGCCAGCAGTGAGGGGGGGGACTATGGCTACACCTTC.

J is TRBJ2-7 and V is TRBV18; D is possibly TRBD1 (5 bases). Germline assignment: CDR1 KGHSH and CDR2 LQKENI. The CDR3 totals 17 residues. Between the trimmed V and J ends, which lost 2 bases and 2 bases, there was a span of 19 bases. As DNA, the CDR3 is TGTGCCAGCTCACCATTCGGTCGTCAGGGAAACACCTACGAGCAGTACTTC. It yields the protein CASSPFGRQGNTYEQYF.

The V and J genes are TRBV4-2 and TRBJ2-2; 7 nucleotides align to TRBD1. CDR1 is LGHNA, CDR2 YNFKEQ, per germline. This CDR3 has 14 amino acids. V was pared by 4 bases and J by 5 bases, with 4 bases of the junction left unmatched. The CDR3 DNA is TGTGCCAGCAGCCCGGACAGGTGGACCGGGGAGCTGTTTTTT. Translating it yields CASSPDRWTGELFF.

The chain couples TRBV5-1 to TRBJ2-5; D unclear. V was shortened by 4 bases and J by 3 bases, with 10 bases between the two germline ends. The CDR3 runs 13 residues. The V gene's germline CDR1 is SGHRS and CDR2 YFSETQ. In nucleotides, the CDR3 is TGCGCCAGCAGCAGCGTTGGAGAAGAGACCCAGTACTTC. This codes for CASSSVGEETQYF.

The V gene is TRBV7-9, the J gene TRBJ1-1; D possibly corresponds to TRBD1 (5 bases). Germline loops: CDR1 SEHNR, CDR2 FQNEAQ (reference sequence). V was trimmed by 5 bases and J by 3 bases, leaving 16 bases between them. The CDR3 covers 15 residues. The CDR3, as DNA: TGTGCCAGCAGCCCCCAGGGTGGGTTCGACACTGAAGCTTTCTTT. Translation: CASSPQGGFDTEAFF. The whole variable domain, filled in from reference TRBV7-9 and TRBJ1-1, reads DTGVSQNPRHKITKRGQNVTFRCDPISEHNRLYWYRQTLGQGPEFLTYFQNEAQLEKSRLLSDRFSAERPKGSFSTLEIQRTEQGDSAMYLCASSPQGGFDTEAFFGQGTRLTVV.